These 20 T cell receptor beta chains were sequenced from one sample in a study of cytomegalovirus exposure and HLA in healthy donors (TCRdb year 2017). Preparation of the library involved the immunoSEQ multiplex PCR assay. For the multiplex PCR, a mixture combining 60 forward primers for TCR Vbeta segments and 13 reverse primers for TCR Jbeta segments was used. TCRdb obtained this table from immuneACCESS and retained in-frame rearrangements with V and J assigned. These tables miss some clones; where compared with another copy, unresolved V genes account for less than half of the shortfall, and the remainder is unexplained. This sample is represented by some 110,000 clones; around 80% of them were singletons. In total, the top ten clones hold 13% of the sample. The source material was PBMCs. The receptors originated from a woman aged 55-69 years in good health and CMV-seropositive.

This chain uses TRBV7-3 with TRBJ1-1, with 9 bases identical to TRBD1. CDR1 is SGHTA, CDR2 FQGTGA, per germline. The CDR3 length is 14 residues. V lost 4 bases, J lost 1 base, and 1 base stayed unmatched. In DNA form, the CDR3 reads TGTGCCAGCAGCTGGACAGGGGCGAACACTGAAGCTTTCTTT. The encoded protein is CASSWTGANTEAFF.

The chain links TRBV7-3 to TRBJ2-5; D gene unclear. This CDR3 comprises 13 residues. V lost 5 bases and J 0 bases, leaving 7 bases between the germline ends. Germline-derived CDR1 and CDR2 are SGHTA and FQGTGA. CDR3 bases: TGTGCCAGCAGCCCCGCGTACCAAGAGACCCAGTACTTC. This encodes CASSPAYQETQYF. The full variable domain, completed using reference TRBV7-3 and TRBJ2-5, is GAGVSQTPSNKVTEKGKYVELRCDPISGHTALYWYRQSLGQGPEFLIYFQGTGAADDSGLPNDRFFAVRPEGSVSTLKIQRTERGDSAVYLCASSPAYQETQYFGPGTRLLVL.

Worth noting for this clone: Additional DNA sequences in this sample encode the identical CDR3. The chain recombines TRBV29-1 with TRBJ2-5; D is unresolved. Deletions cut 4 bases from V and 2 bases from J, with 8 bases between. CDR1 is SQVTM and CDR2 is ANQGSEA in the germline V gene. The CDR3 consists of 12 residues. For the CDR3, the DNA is TGCAGCGTTGCAACAGTTCAAGAGACCCAGTACTTC. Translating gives CSVATVQETQYF.

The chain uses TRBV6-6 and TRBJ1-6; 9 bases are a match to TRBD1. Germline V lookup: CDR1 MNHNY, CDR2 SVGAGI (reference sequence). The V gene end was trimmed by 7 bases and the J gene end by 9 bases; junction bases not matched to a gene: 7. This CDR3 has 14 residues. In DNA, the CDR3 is TGTGCCAGCAAACCGGGACAGGGTTTTTCACCCCTCCACTTT. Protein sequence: CASKPGQGFSPLHF.

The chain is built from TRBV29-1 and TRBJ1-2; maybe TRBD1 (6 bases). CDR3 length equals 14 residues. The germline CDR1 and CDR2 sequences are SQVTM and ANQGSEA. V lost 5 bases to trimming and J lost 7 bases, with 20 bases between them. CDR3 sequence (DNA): TGCAGCGTTTCCCTGGGGCAGGGGTCGGGTGGCTACACCTTC. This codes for CSVSLGQGSGGYTF.

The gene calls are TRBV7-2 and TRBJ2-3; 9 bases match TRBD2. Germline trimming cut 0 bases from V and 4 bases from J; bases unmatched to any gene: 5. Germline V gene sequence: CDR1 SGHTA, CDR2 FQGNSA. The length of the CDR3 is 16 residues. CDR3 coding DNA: TGTGCCAGCAGCTTAGCGCGCGGGGGGGCCGCAGATACGCAGTATTTT. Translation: CASSLARGGAADTQYF. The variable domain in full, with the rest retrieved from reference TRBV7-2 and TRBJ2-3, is GAGVSQSPSNKVTEKGKDVELRCDPISGHTALYWYRQSLGQGLEFLIYFQGNSAPDKSGLPSDRFSAERTGGSVSTLTIQRTQQEDSAVYLCASSLARGGAADTQYFGPGTRLTVL.

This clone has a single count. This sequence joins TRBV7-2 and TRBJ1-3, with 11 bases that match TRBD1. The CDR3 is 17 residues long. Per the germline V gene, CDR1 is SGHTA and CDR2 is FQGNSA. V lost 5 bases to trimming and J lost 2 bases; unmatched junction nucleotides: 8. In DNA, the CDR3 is TGTGCCAGCAGCAAAGTAGGACAGGGGGCGGCTGGAAACACCATATATTTT. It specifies CASSKVGQGAAGNTIYF.

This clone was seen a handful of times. CDR3 in amino acids: CASSHGRGNTGELFF. The CDR3 nucleotides are TGCGCCAGCAGCCATGGCAGGGGGAACACCGGGGAGCTGTTTTTT. J is TRBJ2-2 and V is TRBV4-1, with D tentatively TRBD1 (6 bases). CDR3 length: 15 residues. Germline-derived CDR1 and CDR2 are MGHRA and YSYEKL. Trimming took off 3 bases at V and 1 base at J, with 9 bases between the two ends.

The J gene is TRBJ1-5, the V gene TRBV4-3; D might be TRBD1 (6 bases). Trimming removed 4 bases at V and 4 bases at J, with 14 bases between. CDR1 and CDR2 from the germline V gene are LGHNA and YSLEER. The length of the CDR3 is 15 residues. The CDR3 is CASSLNLQGNQPQHF. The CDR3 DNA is TGCGCCAGCAGCCTCAACCTCCAGGGGAATCAGCCCCAGCATTTT.

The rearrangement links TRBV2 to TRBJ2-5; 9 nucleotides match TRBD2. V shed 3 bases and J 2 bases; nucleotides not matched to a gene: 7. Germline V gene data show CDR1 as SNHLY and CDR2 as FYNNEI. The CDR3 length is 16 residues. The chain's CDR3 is CASSEVGSGGQETQYF. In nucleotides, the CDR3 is TGTGCCAGCAGTGAGGTCGGTAGCGGGGGACAAGAGACCCAGTACTTC.

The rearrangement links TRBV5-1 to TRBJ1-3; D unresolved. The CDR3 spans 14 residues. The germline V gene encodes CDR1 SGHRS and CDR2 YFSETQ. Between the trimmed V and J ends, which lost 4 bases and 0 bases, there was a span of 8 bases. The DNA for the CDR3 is TGCGCCAGCAGCAGTGAGATCTCTGGAAACACCATATATTTT. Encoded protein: CASSSEISGNTIYF.

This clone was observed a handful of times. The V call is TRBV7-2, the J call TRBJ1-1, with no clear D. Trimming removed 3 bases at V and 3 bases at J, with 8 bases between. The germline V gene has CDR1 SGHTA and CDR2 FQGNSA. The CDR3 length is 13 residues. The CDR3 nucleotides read TGTGCCAGCAGCTTCGTGGCGGACACTGAAGCTTTCTTT. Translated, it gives CASSFVADTEAFF.

CDR3 bases: TGTGCCAGCAGTGACGGGACAGGGGGCCACGAGCAGTACTTC. Protein product: CASSDGTGGHEQYF. The chain links TRBV6-4 to TRBJ2-7; the match to TRBD1 covers 12 bases. V was clipped by 2 bases and J by 5 bases; unmatched bases: 1. Germline V gives CDR1 MRHNA, CDR2 SNTAGT. The length of the CDR3 is 14 residues.

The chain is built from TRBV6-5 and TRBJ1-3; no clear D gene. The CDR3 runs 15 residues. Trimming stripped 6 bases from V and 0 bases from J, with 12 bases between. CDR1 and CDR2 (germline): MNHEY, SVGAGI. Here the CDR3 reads CASRTAGNSGNTIYF. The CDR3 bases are TGTGCCAGCAGGACGGCGGGGAACTCTGGAAACACCATATATTTT.

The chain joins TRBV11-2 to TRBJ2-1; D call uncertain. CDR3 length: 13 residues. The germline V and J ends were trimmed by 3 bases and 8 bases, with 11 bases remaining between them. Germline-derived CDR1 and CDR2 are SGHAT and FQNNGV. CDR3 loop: CASSFLGLDEQFF. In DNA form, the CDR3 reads TGTGCCAGCAGCTTCCTAGGTCTAGATGAGCAGTTCTTC.

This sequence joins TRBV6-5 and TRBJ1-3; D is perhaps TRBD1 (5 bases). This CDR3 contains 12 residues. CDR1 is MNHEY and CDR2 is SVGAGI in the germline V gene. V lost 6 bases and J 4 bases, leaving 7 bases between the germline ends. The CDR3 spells CASRGPGNTIYF. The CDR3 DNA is TGTGCCAGCAGGGGGCCCGGAAACACCATATATTTT.

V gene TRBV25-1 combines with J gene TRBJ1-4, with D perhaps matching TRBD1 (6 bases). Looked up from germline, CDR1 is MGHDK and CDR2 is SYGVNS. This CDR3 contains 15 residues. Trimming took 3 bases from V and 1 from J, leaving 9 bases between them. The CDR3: CASSDLTGTNEKLFF. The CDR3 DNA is TGTGCCAGCAGTGACCTGACAGGAACTAATGAAAAACTGTTTTTT. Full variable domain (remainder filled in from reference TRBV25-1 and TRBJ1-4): EADIYQTPRYLVIGTGKKITLECSQTMGHDKMYWYQQDPGMELHLIHYSYGVNSTEKGDLSSESTVSRIRTEHFPLTLESARPSHTSQYLCASSDLTGTNEKLFFGSGTQLSVL.

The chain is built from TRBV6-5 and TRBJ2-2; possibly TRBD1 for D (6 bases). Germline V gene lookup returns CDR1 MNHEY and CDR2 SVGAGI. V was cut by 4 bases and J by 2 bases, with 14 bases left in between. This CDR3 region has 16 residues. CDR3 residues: CASSSLAGANTGELFF. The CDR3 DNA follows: TGTGCCAGCAGTTCCCTTGCAGGGGCCAACACCGGGGAGCTGTTTTTT.

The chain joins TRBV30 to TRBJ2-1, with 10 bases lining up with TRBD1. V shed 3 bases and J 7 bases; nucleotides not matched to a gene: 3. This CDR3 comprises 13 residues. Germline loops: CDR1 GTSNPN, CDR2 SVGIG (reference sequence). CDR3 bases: TGTGCCTGGAGCGGACAGGGGGGAAATGAGCAGTTCTTC. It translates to CAWSGQGGNEQFF. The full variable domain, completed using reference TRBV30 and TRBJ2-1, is SQTIHQWPATLVQPVGSPLSLECTVEGTSNPNLYWYRQAAGRGLQLLFYSVGIGQISSEVPQNLSASRPQDRQFILSSKKLLLSDSGFYLCAWSGQGGNEQFFGPGTRLTVL.

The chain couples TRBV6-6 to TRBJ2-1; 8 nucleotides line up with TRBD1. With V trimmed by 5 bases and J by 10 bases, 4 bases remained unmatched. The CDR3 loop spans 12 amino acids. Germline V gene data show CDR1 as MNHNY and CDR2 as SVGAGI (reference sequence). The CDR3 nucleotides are TGTGCCAGCAGTCCCAGGGGGCGCGAGCAGTTCTTC. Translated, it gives CASSPRGREQFF.